The source of this TCR beta chain is a study of patients and donors after allogeneic stem cell transplantation. Using its own MiXCR run on the RT-PCR reads, TCRdb lists one record per CDR3 protein. The table includes about a million distinct CDR3 sequences, roughly 18% detected once. Per the germline V gene, CDR1 is LGHDT and CDR2 is YNNKEL (reference sequence). This CDR3 has 14 residues. V was clipped by 4 bases and J by 3 bases, with 9 bases between them. The sequence came from a human donor who was either an allogeneic HSCT recipient or a stem cell or donor lymphocyte infusion donor (not recorded which). It is not recorded whose cells these are; they may come from a transplant donor. V usage is TRBV3-1 and J usage is TRBJ2-2; D unresolved. The sample comprised blood, either unsorted or a sorted T cell fraction (not recorded which). In DNA, the CDR3 is TGTGCCAGCAGCCCCGCTCCCTACACCGGGGAGCTGTTTTTT. This sequence encodes CASSPAPYTGELFF.